This T cell receptor (beta chain) was recovered during a study of T-cell memory formation after mild COVID-19. Whole-study context: Clusters of TCRs were largely donor specific. Overall study results and limits: Pre-infection memory showed some responding clones, and this suggested that cross-reactive memory joined.

The V gene's germline CDR1 is SNHLY and CDR2 FYNNEI. The germline V and J ends were trimmed by 2 bases and 3 bases, with 14 bases remaining between them. The CDR3 spans 16 residues. A note on this clonotype: Its antigen remains unknown.

With constant-segment primers, 5'RACE yielded cDNA libraries of TCR alpha and TCR beta that carried sample barcodes and UMIs. TCRdb processed the 5' RACE reads anew with MiXCR; each CDR3 protein has one entry. This sample yields 450,000 or so distinct CDR3 sequences, of which approximately 23% are seen a single time; 9.5% to 15% belongs to the top ten. This TCR derives from an adult woman who had mild COVID-19 (a few samples of this study predate the infection). Cell type and time point are not known. Sequencing was carried out using PBMCs or a T cell subset sorted from them (not recorded which). The chain employs TRBV2 and TRBJ2-1, with a weak D call TRBD2 (6 bases). Written as DNA, the CDR3 is TGTGCCAGCAGTGAACCGGCTAGCGATCACTACAATGAGCAGTTCTTC. Amino acids: CASSEPASDHYNEQFF.